This TCR beta chain emerged from a study of cytomegalovirus exposure and HLA in healthy donors (dated 2017 in TCRdb). At the level of the whole study: In an earlier analysis of some 550 of the donors, 250 to 350 Gb of sequence data and 120 million or so unique TCR beta sequences from roughly 180 million T cells were reported. Around 320 gigabases of sequencing data and 70 million to 100 million unique TCR sequences were included in an early release covering roughly 600 HLA-typed donors. Of the roughly 400 genotyped donors, over 80% were placed in the genetic ancestry cluster associated with self-reported Caucasian donors. The study aimed to test whether cataloging public T cell receptors could reveal signatures of past pathogen exposure. The study profiled the T cell repertoires of 500 to 800 subjects by immunosequencing and related them to cytomegalovirus serostatus. Besides the first cohort of 666 subjects, a separate validation cohort made up of some 110 different subjects was used. To predict cytomegalovirus infection status, the study brought together high-throughput TCR immunosequencing, statistical association of individual TCRs with disease status, and machine learning. To study patterns of TCR occurrence, a later analysis re-analyzed previously published TCR beta repertoires from around 670 donors and added high-resolution HLA genotyping. The later analysis used no new phenotypic data to find candidate immune exposures, relying instead on TCR beta sequences and their occurrence across donors. In an earlier analysis of roughly 540 of the donors, high-throughput TCR beta sequencing was used to judge whether each TCR beta V gene segment behaved as functional or pseudogenic. Donor age, sex, ethnicity and CMV serostatus were compiled together with the repertoire data. A later genetic analysis took genome-wide SNP genotypes for about 55% of the 666 donors and used that subset as a discovery cohort. Every repertoire in the discovery cohort had been generated on one and the same sequencing platform. Both class I and class II loci were covered by HLA typing, at four-digit resolution. Typing coverage differed by locus: A, B, C, DRB1 and DQB1 were typed in roughly 620-630 donors, DQA1 in about 510, DPA1 in 606, and DPB1 in 472. Four or five DR-DQ haplotypes were handled as single units for association and clustering because linkage in the cohort was strong. Across about 370 genotyped donors of the cohort, an average of 235,054 unique TCR beta nucleotide sequences per donor were sequenced, and around 19% of those sequences were non-productive.

Points the paper makes about the study in general: A further reported finding was that TCR beta sequences accurately predicted the HLA-A and HLA-B alleles for most subjects in the first cohort. Roughly uniform sequencing depth across donors was assumed in presence/absence analyses, although this assumption may not hold. Specific HLA alleles were associated with roughly 16,000 TCR beta sequences at a false discovery rate of 0.05 in a later analysis. An association between a missense DCLRE1C variant and V-gene and J-gene trimming of TCR beta chains was found in a later genetic analysis and replicated in an independent cohort. In an earlier analysis of over 550 of the donors, most TCR beta V segments were observed in productive rearrangements about 87% or about 30% of the time, broadly matching IMGT annotations. Compared with the approximately 670-donor mean, donors in an Asian-associated ancestry cluster had fewer N-insertions in productive TCRs, according to a later genetic analysis. Linkage disequilibrium might explain the correlated functional status among segregating V segments, but an unknown experimental factor could not be excluded. The classifier was reported to diagnose cytomegalovirus status with high specificity and sensitivity in both the original and validation cohorts. Because some donors lacked HLA typing at each locus, the association tests relied only on the typed subset. The cohort was sequenced for TCR beta chains only, and without alpha or paired-chain data the features that could be detected were limited. A cluster of highly shared sequence variants was judged likely to be a technical artifact of the sequencing pipeline. For the cohort, immune exposure information was limited to CMV serostatus. According to a later analysis, parvovirus B19, influenza, CMV and Epstein-Barr virus appeared linked to several top co-occurrence clusters. In a later analysis, HLA-associated TCR beta chains were found to be more clonally expanded and to have lower generation probabilities than equally common non-associated chains. The authors suggested that the approach could potentially be extended to other disease states and immunological phenotypes. A later analysis found that most CMV-associated TCR beta chains appeared HLA-restricted, with HLA associations seemingly driven largely by CMV exposure. Across donors, most TCR sequences were observed very rarely, whereas some public TCRs were present in many individuals. Assigning TCR associations to individual alleles was difficult when HLA alleles, especially DR and DQ, strongly co-occurred. In vitro tests confirmed that a few of the cytomegalovirus-associated TCR beta chains recognize cytomegalovirus antigens. In a later analysis, TCR association rates were found to vary across HLA loci, with the most associated TCRs seen for DRB1 alleles and the fewest for HLA-C alleles. The study listed 150 to 200 TCR beta chains as associated with cytomegalovirus. Because counts were too low, about 18 rarely observed V segments, including chromosome 9 orphons, were excluded from the earlier analysis of some 540 of the donors.

The library was obtained by the immunoSEQ multiplex PCR assay. The multiplex PCR relied on a mix of 60 forward primers for TCR Vbeta segments and 13 reverse primers for TCR Jbeta segments. The CDR3 region of rearranged TCR beta genes was amplified from genomic DNA with a multiplex PCR assay. Amplified TCR beta libraries were sequenced as 87-base-pair reads on the Illumina HiSeq System. The original methods were these. A later analysis tallied roughly 76 million unique TCR beta chains across the 650 to 750 repertoires, and some 10 million of those chains were shared by two or more donors. A nearest-neighbor algorithm error-corrected the raw reads and collapsed the reads into unique sequences, merging closely related sequences to remove PCR and sequencing errors. V, D and J gene segments were assigned by aligning CDR3 sequences to IMGT reference sequences. Each retained sequence needed at least a six-nucleotide match to both a V gene segment and a J gene segment. A rearrangement was called productive if the CDR3 had no stop codons and remained in frame with V and J, and every other rearrangement was called non-productive. CDR3 was defined according to IMGT convention as the region running from the second conserved V-encoded cysteine to the conserved J-encoded phenylalanine. The earlier analysis of around 640 of the donors excluded sequences that lacked an unambiguous match to a single V gene segment. An earlier analysis of about 600 of the donors called V segments functional above 56.7% productive rearrangements and segregating when the between-donor standard deviation exceeded 5%. A statistical classification framework was built for diagnosing cytomegalovirus status from the catalog of TCR beta chain sequences. V and J gene assignment, in a later analysis, came from comparing TCR nucleotide sequences with IMGT/GENE-DB human TR gene sequences. The TCRdist pipeline was used in a later analysis to assign CDR3 sequences and most-parsimonious VDJ recombination scenarios. In a later analysis, every TCR beta chain was defined by the combination of its CDR3 amino acid sequence and its V-gene family, and reads without a unique V-gene family were dropped. In a later analysis, several hundred highly shared, low-generation-probability nucleotide sequences were removed to address suspected cross-contamination and a sequencing artifact. For each public chain, a later analysis derived a clonal expansion index from normalized ranks of inferred template counts within each repertoire. In a later analysis, generation probabilities were computed with a VDJ recombination model fitted to out-of-frame rearrangements, and the resulting probabilities were checked against IGoR. In a later analysis, hypergeometric tests were used to score TCR-TCR, TCR-HLA and TCR-CMV co-occurrence, with a repertoire-size bias correction applied to TCR pairs. False discovery rates were estimated in a later analysis by permuting HLA or CMV assignments 20 times. In a later analysis, co-occurring TCRs were grouped with DBSCAN, and TCRdist sequence similarity was added when clustering was performed within HLA-allele-positive subsets. For co-occurrence clustering, repertoires with fewer than 30,000 or more than 120,000 public chains were excluded, along with five repertoires with anomalous nucleotide sharing. The immuneACCESS repertoire file appears here via TCRdb, limited to in-frame rearrangements. These files lack a portion of the clones; in checked studies, under half of the deficit traces to unresolved V genes, and the cause of the others is not known. Clone size and V and J calls were adopted from that table, with D and trimming inferred from the DNA. For this sample the table gives almost 200,000 clones, of which 65% to 90% were detected only once. The ten biggest clones cover about 2.5% of the sample.

In total, fewer than 750 healthy bone marrow donors made up the cohort. All cohort members were sampled while nominally healthy, although unrecorded immune exposures were likely present. The donor tested CMV seronegative and was one of the 352 seronegative cohort members. Each donor provided a peripheral blood sample, and peripheral blood mononuclear cells were used for TCR beta sequencing. Genomic DNA was extracted from the blood cell samples with the Qiagen DNeasy Blood Extraction Kit. This clone was picked up one time. Its binding antigen is unknown. No base quality information exists; no much larger clone differs at one position. Sequencing input: PBMCs. This TCR derives from a woman aged 45 to 65 in good health and CMV-seronegative.

The nucleotide sequence reads as follows: TGCGCCAGCAGCCTTGGGGGACTAGGGACCTACAATGAGCAGTTCTTC. This sequence encodes CASSLGGLGTYNEQFF. The chain joins TRBV4-3 to TRBJ2-1, with TRBD2 matching 8 junction bases. Including the terminal cysteine and phenylalanine, the CDR3 comprises 16 residues. CDR3 DNA only is kept here, 48 bases in frame from base 1. CDR1 and CDR2 are read off the germline V gene as LGHNA and YSLEER. Germline trimming: 4 bases from V, 2 bases from J; junction bases outside gene matches: 7.